A selection of T cell receptor beta chains follows, all from one sample in a study of CD8 T cells in Susac syndrome. TCRdb fed the immunoSEQ multiplex PCR reads into MiXCR, producing one record per CDR3 protein. The sample lists about 290,000 distinct CDR3 sequences; approximately 85% were seen once. Sample: CD8+ T cells from PBMCs. The receptors were gathered from a human donor with multiple sclerosis. The CDR3 runs from the conserved cysteine through the conserved F or W. The D gene is left open where the match is weak. The size field is filled for only some rows; it gives once, few, many or a size class.

clone size	V gene	J gene	D gene	CDR3 protein	CDR3 DNA
.	TRBV4-1	TRBJ2-7	TRBD2	CASSPSGVPSYEQYF	TGCGCCAGCAGCCCGAGCGGGGTACCTTCCTACGAGCAGTACTTC
.	TRBV2	TRBJ2-1	TRBD2	CASSDPSGSYEQFF	TGTGCCAGCAGTGATCCTAGCGGGAGCTATGAGCAGTTCTTC
.	TRBV29-1	TRBJ2-7	.	CSVFAGLTNYEQYF	TGCAGCGTTTTCGCGGGCCTCACTAACTACGAGCAGTACTTC
.	TRBV28	TRBJ2-3	.	CATKTGGDTQYF	TGTGCCACGAAGACCGGGGGAGATACGCAGTATTTT
.	TRBV6-5	TRBJ1-1	.	CASSYPGDTEAFF	TGTGCCAGCAGTTACCCAGGGGACACTGAAGCTTTCTTT
.	TRBV30	TRBJ2-7	TRBD2	CAWTWFAGDYEQYF	TGTGCCTGGACGTGGTTTGCGGGAGACTACGAGCAGTACTTC
once	TRBV20-1	TRBJ2-3	TRBD1	CSARDTTGGAQIAWTQYF	TGCAGTGCTAGGGACACTACAGGGGGCGCCCAAATCGCGTGGACGCAGTATTTT
.	TRBV7-8	TRBJ1-5	.	CASSLDLAPGQPQHF	TGTGCCAGCAGCTTAGACCTAGCCCCGGGCCAGCCCCAGCATTTT
.	TRBV27	TRBJ2-7	.	CASSFEGGATLYEQYF	TGTGCCAGCAGTTTCGAGGGAGGCGCGACTCTATACGAGCAGTACTTC
.	TRBV6-2/TRBV6-3	TRBJ1-5	TRBD1	CASSGTGVGNQPQHF	TGTGCCAGCAGTGGGACAGGGGTCGGGAATCAGCCCCAGCATTTT
few	TRBV10-3	TRBJ2-4	.	CAISAGGAGSQYF	TGTGCCATCAGTGCCGGGGGTGCGGGATCTCAGTACTTC
.	TRBV2	TRBJ2-2	.	CASKGRANTGELFF	TGTGCCAGCAAGGGCCGTGCGAACACCGGGGAGCTGTTTTTT
.	TRBV10-3	TRBJ2-5	.	CAISGVREETQYF	TGTGCCATCAGCGGAGTAAGGGAGGAGACCCAGTACTTC
.	TRBV4-3	TRBJ2-5	.	CASSHRGLGETQYF	TGCGCCAGCAGCCACCGGGGATTGGGAGAGACCCAGTACTTC
.	TRBV30	TRBJ2-2	.	CAWCDTGELFF	TGTGCCTGGTGCGACACCGGGGAGCTGTTTTTT
.	TRBV29-1	TRBJ1-2	TRBD1	CSVGQGASDDYTF	TGCAGCGTCGGACAGGGAGCTTCAGATGACTACACCTTC
.	TRBV5-6	TRBJ2-1	TRBD2	CASSLVTSMVGNEQFF	TGTGCCAGCAGCTTGGTGACTAGCATGGTAGGTAATGAGCAGTTCTTC
.	TRBV3-1	TRBJ2-3	.	CASSPRPLHTDTQYF	TGTGCCAGCAGCCCCCGGCCCCTCCACACAGATACGCAGTATTTT
.	TRBV5-1	TRBJ2-2	.	CASSLTAETHTGELFF	TGCGCCAGCAGCTTGACGGCAGAGACTCACACCGGGGAGCTGTTTTTT
.	TRBV3-1	TRBJ1-1	.	CASSLEQGPNTEAFF	TGTGCCAGCAGCCTGGAACAGGGACCGAACACTGAAGCTTTCTTT
.	TRBV16	TRBJ2-7	TRBD2	CASSPWTSGNGYEQYF	TGTGCCAGCTCTCCTTGGACTAGCGGGAATGGATACGAGCAGTACTTC
.	TRBV5-6	TRBJ2-1	.	CASSDSIGPGNEQFF	TGTGCCAGCAGCGATAGTATAGGCCCCGGGAATGAGCAGTTCTTC
.	TRBV7-6	TRBJ1-1	.	CASSQDQGAFPLNEAFF	TGTGCCAGCAGCCAAGACCAAGGGGCCTTTCCCTTAAATGAAGCTTTCTTT
.	TRBV6-6	TRBJ1-2	.	CASSYSMGGQYYGYTF	TGTGCCAGCAGTTACTCGATGGGGGGCCAATACTATGGCTACACCTTC
.	TRBV6-2/TRBV6-3	TRBJ2-5	.	CASRGDPGQGPRRLAEGQETQYF	TGTGCCAGCAGAGGGGATCCGGGACAGGGGCCTCGCCGACTAGCGGAGGGCCAAGAGACCCAGTACTTC
.	TRBV4-3	TRBJ2-7	TRBD2	CVSSQDRLAGGYEQYF	TGCGTCAGCAGCCAAGATAGGCTAGCGGGAGGCTACGAGCAGTACTTC
few	TRBV2	TRBJ2-7	TRBD2	CASSPASGISYEQYF	TGTGCCAGCAGCCCTGCTAGCGGTATCTCCTACGAGCAGTACTTC
.	TRBV6-5	TRBJ2-4	.	CASSWLTDLAKNIQYF	TGTGCCAGCAGTTGGCTAACAGACTTAGCCAAAAACATTCAGTACTTC
.	TRBV28	TRBJ2-7	.	CASSLVQGVPLEQYF	TGTGCCAGCAGTTTAGTCCAGGGAGTCCCGCTCGAGCAGTACTTC
.	TRBV24-1	TRBJ2-1	.	CATSDFPSPTAYNEQFF	TGTGCCACCAGTGATTTCCCCTCCCCGACAGCCTACAATGAGCAGTTCTTC
.	TRBV6-5	TRBJ1-4	TRBD1	CASQTGQGAKLFF	TGTGCCAGCCAAACCGGACAGGGGGCGAAACTGTTTTTT
once	TRBV6-4	TRBJ2-1	TRBD2	CARTGGVSTNEQFF	TGTGCCAGGACGGGGGGTGTAAGTACTAATGAGCAGTTCTTC
.	TRBV20-1	TRBJ1-1	.	CSARERGITEAFF	TGCAGTGCTAGAGAGCGGGGGATCACTGAAGCTTTCTTT
.	TRBV7-8	TRBJ2-1	TRBD2	CASSLVASGAYNEQFF	TGTGCCAGCAGCTTAGTGGCTAGCGGAGCGTACAATGAGCAGTTCTTC
.	TRBV29-1	TRBJ2-3	TRBD2	CSVLGLAGVGDTQYF	TGCAGCGTCCTGGGACTAGCGGGAGTGGGAGATACGCAGTATTTT
once	TRBV7-9	TRBJ2-2	TRBD1	CASSRDRDTGELFF	TGTGCCAGCAGCCGGGACAGGGACACCGGGGAGCTGTTTTTT
.	TRBV20-1	TRBJ2-1	.	CSEVTGSYNEQFF	TGCAGTGAAGTTACGGGCTCCTACAATGAGCAGTTCTTC
.	TRBV16	TRBJ2-5	.	CASGGHDQETQYF	TGTGCCAGCGGGGGACATGACCAAGAGACCCAGTACTTC
.	TRBV27	TRBJ2-7	.	CASRRQRGYEQYF	TGTGCCAGCAGACGACAGAGGGGCTACGAGCAGTACTTC
once	TRBV6-2/TRBV6-3	TRBJ2-7	.	CASNSQSYEQYF	TGTGCCAGCAACAGTCAGTCCTACGAGCAGTACTTC
.	TRBV19	TRBJ2-7	.	CASSGRGDYEQYF	TGTGCCAGTAGTGGCCGAGGAGACTACGAGCAGTACTTC
.	TRBV7-9	TRBJ2-5	TRBD2	CATTTGTSGSHSGTQYF	TGTGCCACCACCACCGGGACTAGCGGGAGTCATTCCGGGACCCAGTACTTC
.	TRBV28	TRBJ2-1	TRBD2	CASSLPGLAGVVNEQFF	TGTGCCAGCAGCCTCCCCGGACTAGCGGGAGTCGTCAATGAGCAGTTCTTC
.	TRBV18	TRBJ2-7	.	CASCTGPLEQYF	TGTGCCAGCTGCACCGGGCCCTTGGAGCAGTACTTC
.	TRBV7-9	TRBJ1-6	.	CASSFLPGLDNSPLHF	TGTGCCAGCAGCTTCCTCCCGGGACTGGATAATTCACCCCTCCACTTT
.	TRBV19	TRBJ1-1	.	CASRLGGNTEAFF	TGTGCCAGTAGGTTGGGAGGGAACACTGAAGCTTTCTTT
.	TRBV6-5	TRBJ1-1	.	CASSYGSRTEAFF	TGTGCCAGCAGTTACGGGAGTAGGACTGAAGCTTTCTTT
.	TRBV19	TRBJ2-1	.	CASSWRDHYNEQFF	TGTGCCAGTAGTTGGCGGGATCACTACAATGAGCAGTTCTTC
.	TRBV5-1	TRBJ2-1	.	CASSLVRTRAYNEQFF	TGCGCCAGCAGCTTGGTAAGGACACGAGCCTACAATGAGCAGTTCTTC
.	TRBV2	TRBJ2-1	.	CASSVRFGPGVYEQFF	TGTGCCAGCAGTGTACGATTCGGCCCCGGGGTCTATGAGCAGTTCTTC
.	TRBV4-3	TRBJ2-1	.	CASSQDEAGMVYNEQFF	TGCGCCAGCAGCCAAGATGAAGCAGGGATGGTGTACAATGAGCAGTTCTTC
.	TRBV19	TRBJ1-5	.	CASSITGYQPQHF	TGTGCCAGTAGTATAACGGGCTATCAGCCCCAGCATTTT
.	TRBV2	TRBJ2-1	.	CASSEKAAEYNEQFF	TGTGCCAGCAGTGAAAAGGCGGCGGAATACAATGAGCAGTTCTTC
.	TRBV7-9	TRBJ2-2	.	CASERLVTGELFF	TGTGCCAGTGAACGACTAGTCACCGGGGAGCTGTTTTTT